The 29 T cell receptor beta chains listed next were all sequenced from one sample in a study of technical replicates of blood from a few donors. Repertoires were generated with immunoSEQ multiplex PCR, while TCRdb's copy carries only in-frame clones and drops some. The sample records approximately 89,000 clones, approximately 94% being singletons. The source material was T cells isolated from PBMCs. Receptor source: a human donor in good health.

The chain is built from TRBV7-3 and TRBJ2-3; maybe TRBD1 (6 bases). The CDR3 is 15 residues long. Germline V CDR1 and CDR2: SGHTA, FQGTGA. The V gene lost 5 bases and the J gene lost 3 bases, with 15 bases spanning the gap. The CDR3 DNA reads TGTGCCAGCAGCGAAAGCACAGGGACAACAGATACGCAGTATTTT. It is translated as CASSESTGTTDTQYF. The full variable domain, in which reference TRBV7-3 and TRBJ2-3 provide the parts outside the CDR3, is GAGVSQTPSNKVTEKGKYVELRCDPISGHTALYWYRQSLGQGPEFLIYFQGTGAADDSGLPNDRFFAVRPEGSVSTLKIQRTERGDSAVYLCASSESTGTTDTQYFGPGTRLTVL.

The chain combines TRBV7-3 with TRBJ2-1; 11 nucleotides match TRBD2. Germline-derived CDR1 and CDR2 are SGHTA and FQGTGA. This CDR3 comprises 16 residues. V was pared by 5 bases and J by 9 bases, with 12 bases of the junction left unmatched. CDR3 DNA: TGTGCCAGCAGCCTAGTACTAGCGGGAGTTCAGGGTGAGCAGTTCTTC. Translating gives CASSLVLAGVQGEQFF.

V is TRBV15 and J is TRBJ1-1, with TRBD1 matching 7 bases. Germline V CDR1 and CDR2: LNHNV, YYDKDF (reference sequence). The CDR3 has 16 residues. V lost 5 bases and J lost 5; bases outside the gene matches: 14. The CDR3 is CATSASHSQGGTEAFF. CDR3 nucleotide sequence: TGTGCCACCAGCGCCTCACACTCTCAGGGGGGAACTGAAGCTTTCTTT.

V gene TRBV19 combines with J gene TRBJ1-2; D is undetermined. Looked up from germline, CDR1 is LNHDA and CDR2 is SQIVND (reference sequence). The CDR3 is 15 amino acids. The V gene lost 1 base and the J gene lost 4 bases, with 13 bases spanning the gap. The CDR3 DNA sequence: TGTGCCAGTAGTATAGCCCACAGTGCGAGCTATGGCTACACCTTC. The encoded protein is CASSIAHSASYGYTF.

V is TRBV9 and J is TRBJ2-5, with 7 bases matching TRBD2. V trimming: 1 base; J trimming: 4 bases; junction bases outside the gene matches: 7. The CDR3 totals 15 residues. The germline V gene encodes CDR1 SGDLS and CDR2 YYNGEE. This chain's CDR3 is CASSVTGGGRETQYF. The CDR3 nucleotides are TGTGCCAGCAGCGTAACGGGTGGCGGGAGAGAGACCCAGTACTTC.

The chain has TRBV2 and TRBJ2-2; 9 positions match TRBD1. The CDR3 covers 16 residues. The V and J ends lost 1 base and 7 bases, in that order; junction bases with no gene match: 7. Germline V lookup: CDR1 SNHLY, CDR2 FYNNEI. The chain's CDR3 is CASSEGRTGVIGELFF. The CDR3 bases are TGTGCCAGCAGTGAAGGGAGGACAGGGGTGATCGGGGAGCTGTTTTTT. Combining the CDR3 with reference TRBV2 and TRBJ2-2 gives the whole variable domain EPEVTQTPSHQVTQMGQEVILRCVPISNHLYFYWYRQILGQKVEFLVSFYNNEISEKSEIFDDQFSVERPDGSNFTLKIRSTKLEDSAMYFCASSEGRTGVIGELFFGEGSRLTVL.

The rearrangement uses TRBV6-1 and TRBJ1-1; tentatively, D is TRBD1 (5 bases). The CDR3 sequence is 14 residues long. The germline V gene has CDR1 MNHNS and CDR2 SASEGT. V was clipped by 5 bases and J by 4 bases, with 14 bases between them. CDR3 in amino acids: CASSLRDWGTEAFF. Here the CDR3 DNA reads TGTGCCAGCAGTCTCCGGGACTGGGGCACTGAAGCTTTCTTT.

This rearrangement joins TRBV4-1 to TRBJ2-7; possible D gene TRBD2, 5 bases. Germline CDR1 and CDR2: MGHRA and YSYEKL. The CDR3 extends over 14 amino acids. V was cut by 3 bases and J by 6 bases, with 15 bases left in between. The CDR3 DNA is TGCGCCAGCAGCCACACCGGGAATCCCCTCGAGCAGTACTTC. As protein: CASSHTGNPLEQYF.

The chain uses TRBV25-1 and TRBJ2-5, with 7 bases aligning to TRBD2. The ends lost 2 bases at V and 5 bases at J; junction bases unmatched: 5. Per the germline V gene, CDR1 is MGHDK and CDR2 is SYGVNS. The CDR3 has 14 residues. CDR3 sequence: CASSEGRESETQYF. The CDR3 nucleotides read TGTGCCAGCAGTGAAGGGCGGGAGAGTGAGACCCAGTACTTC.

The J gene is TRBJ2-7, the V gene TRBV6-6, with TRBD1 matching over 7 bases. CDR1 is MNHNY, CDR2 SVGAGI, per germline (reference sequence). Unmatched junction bases numbered 5, after V lost 6 bases and J lost 3 bases. The CDR3 extends over 13 amino acids. As DNA, the CDR3 is TGTGCCAGCAGCCCTGGGACAGTCTACGAGCAGTACTTC. This gives the protein CASSPGTVYEQYF.

The V call is TRBV5-6, the J call TRBJ2-1; D possibly corresponds to TRBD2 (6 bases). CDR3 length: 13 residues. The germline CDR1 and CDR2 sequences are SGHDT and YYEEEE. V was cut by 4 bases and J by 10 bases, with 15 bases left in between. Here the CDR3 reads CASSRLAFGEQFF. CDR3 nucleotide sequence: TGTGCCAGCAGCCGCCTAGCGTTCGGGGAGCAGTTCTTC. Full variable domain (remainder filled in from reference TRBV5-6 and TRBJ2-1): DAGVTQSPTHLIKTRGQQVTLRCSPKSGHDTVSWYQQALGQGPQFIFQYYEEEERQRGNFPDRFSGHQFPNYSSELNVNALLLGDSALYLCASSRLAFGEQFFGPGTRLTVL.

The V and J genes are TRBV19 and TRBJ2-3; 8 positions match TRBD2. J lost 3 bases, V lost 8 bases, and 4 bases had no gene match. This CDR3 comprises 13 residues. Germline lookup yields CDR1 LNHDA and CDR2 SQIVND (reference sequence). In DNA form, the CDR3 reads TGTGCCAGTTACAGCGGGAGAACAGATACGCAGTATTTT. It yields the protein CASYSGRTDTQYF.

The V gene is TRBV7-6, the J gene TRBJ1-5; 7 bases are shared with TRBD1. CDR1 is SGHVS, CDR2 FNYEAQ, per germline. The CDR3 loop spans 13 amino acids. Trimming took 5 bases from V and 6 from J; bases not matched to a gene: 4. The CDR3 spells CASSTRQGQPQHF. The CDR3, as DNA: TGTGCCAGCAGCACCCGACAGGGTCAGCCCCAGCATTTT.

The chain carries TRBV29-1 and TRBJ2-2; TRBD2 matches at 7 bases. V lost 2 bases and J lost 4; bases outside the gene matches: 13. The CDR3 is 17 amino acids. Germline V lookup: CDR1 SQVTM, CDR2 ANQGSEA. The DNA of the CDR3 is TGCAGCGTTGAACTAGCTAGCGGAGGTACCCTCACCGGGGAGCTGTTTTTT. This translates into CSVELASGGTLTGELFF.

In DNA form, the CDR3 reads TGTGCCACCAGCAGAGATTCACAGGGCCCCCAGCCCCAGCATTTT. Protein product: CATSRDSQGPQPQHF. This chain joins TRBV15 and TRBJ1-5; D is perhaps TRBD1 (6 bases). CDR1 and CDR2 from the germline V gene are LNHNV and YYDKDF (reference sequence). The length of the CDR3 is 15 residues. V was clipped by 0 bases and J by 7 bases, with 13 bases between them. The whole variable domain, remainder taken from reference TRBV15 and TRBJ1-5, is DAMVIQNPRYQVTQFGKPVTLSCSQTLNHNVMYWYQQKSSQAPKLLFHYYDKDFNNEADTPDNFQSRRPNTSFCFLDIRSPGLGDTAMYLCATSRDSQGPQPQHFGDGTRLSIL.

The chain joins TRBV28 to TRBJ1-2; D possibly corresponds to TRBD1 (5 bases). The CDR3 contains 15 residues. The V end lost 5 bases, the J end lost 5 bases, and 18 bases lay between the germline ends. Germline V gene data show CDR1 as MDHEN and CDR2 as SYDVKM. The CDR3 DNA reads TGTGCCAGCAGTCCCGATACCGACAGAATGTATGGCTACACCTTC. It is translated as CASSPDTDRMYGYTF.

This chain uses TRBV5-1 with TRBJ2-3; TRBD1 matches 7 bases. This CDR3 has 17 amino acids. The junction had 12 bases not matched to a gene; V was cut back by 2 bases and J by 3 bases. Germline V gene data show CDR1 as SGHRS and CDR2 as YFSETQ. The CDR3 DNA reads TGCGCCAGCAGCTTTGGTCAGGGGACAGTTGGGACAGATACGCAGTATTTT. This sequence encodes CASSFGQGTVGTDTQYF.

The chain carries TRBV30 and TRBJ2-1; 7 nucleotides match TRBD2. The trim removed 2 bases at V and 4 bases at J, leaving 8 bases unmatched. CDR3 size: 15 residues. Germline values: CDR1 GTSNPN, CDR2 SVGIG (reference sequence). The CDR3 DNA follows: TGTGCCTGGAGTTGGCCCCTTAGCGGGTACAATGAGCAGTTCTTC. It is translated as CAWSWPLSGYNEQFF.

J is TRBJ2-1 and V is TRBV29-1; possible D gene TRBD1, 6 bases. The V end lost 5 bases, the J end lost 4 bases, and 12 bases lay between the germline ends. The CDR3 contains 13 residues. CDR1 is SQVTM, CDR2 ANQGSEA, per germline. This CDR3 reads CSVRVGAYNEQFF. CDR3 coding DNA: TGCAGCGTTCGAGTGGGGGCATACAATGAGCAGTTCTTC.

The count of this clone is one. This sequence joins TRBV6-4 and TRBJ2-5; D not certain. Trimming shortened V by 0 bases and J by 1 base, and 15 bases separated the two germline ends. Per germline, CDR1 MRHNA and CDR2 SNTAGT. This CDR3 spans 17 amino acids. The CDR3 reads CASSDSPSNRIQETQYF. DNA for the CDR3: TGTGCCAGCAGTGACTCCCCTTCGAATAGAATCCAAGAGACCCAGTACTTC.

The chain combines TRBV7-9 with TRBJ2-1, with 14 positions matching TRBD2. The CDR3 contains 15 residues. The J segment lost 8 bases and the V segment lost 6 bases, leaving 6 bases of the junction unmatched. Germline assignment: CDR1 SEHNR and CDR2 FQNEAQ (reference sequence). CDR3 sequence reads: CASRMGTSGSYEQFF. DNA for the CDR3: TGTGCCAGCAGAATGGGGACTAGCGGGAGTTATGAGCAGTTCTTC.

V is TRBV30 and J is TRBJ2-7, with 7 bases aligning to TRBD2. Germline CDR1 is GTSNPN and CDR2 is SVGIG (reference sequence). The CDR3 extends over 14 amino acids. J gave up 2 bases and V 2 bases, and 6 bases lay outside the gene matches. The CDR3 reads CAWSRGGGAYEQYF. In DNA, the CDR3 is TGTGCCTGGAGTAGGGGCGGGGGTGCCTACGAGCAGTACTTC.

The chain links TRBV9 to TRBJ1-4; D not resolved. The CDR3 has 14 residues. The V gene's germline CDR1 is SGDLS and CDR2 YYNGEE. The V and J ends lost 0 bases and 6 bases respectively, with 9 bases between them. For the CDR3, the DNA is TGTGCCAGCAGCGTAGACGGGGTCGATGAAAAACTGTTTTTT. Residues: CASSVDGVDEKLFF.

V gene TRBV20-1 combines with J gene TRBJ2-1, with D uncertain. CDR3 size: 11 residues. V was shortened by 2 bases and J by 6 bases, with 5 bases between the two germline ends. Germline values: CDR1 DFQATT, CDR2 SNEGSKA (reference sequence). CDR3 DNA sequence: TGCAGTGCTAGACCCGGCAATGAGCAGTTCTTC. It is translated as CSARPGNEQFF.

This rearrangement joins TRBV4-3 to TRBJ2-5; tentatively, D is TRBD2 (6 bases). Germline CDR1 LGHNA, CDR2 YSLEER. The CDR3 extends over 15 amino acids. V was pared by 4 bases and J by 2 bases, with 14 bases between. CDR3 nucleotides: TGCGCCAGCAGCCGAGTCCTAGGGAGGCAAGAGACCCAGTACTTC. Amino acid sequence: CASSRVLGRQETQYF.

The V call is TRBV9, the J call TRBJ2-1, with 10 bases that match TRBD2. This CDR3 contains 18 residues. V gave up 3 bases and J gave up 0 bases; unmatched junction bases: 9. Germline V lookup: CDR1 SGDLS, CDR2 YYNGEE. CDR3 sequence (DNA): TGTGCCAGCAGCGGAAGACGTTCTAGCGGGAGCTCCTACAATGAGCAGTTCTTC. This sequence encodes CASSGRRSSGSSYNEQFF.

In DNA, the CDR3 is TGTGCCATCAGGGAGGACAGTCTCAATCAGCCCCAGCATTTT. This sequence encodes CAIREDSLNQPQHF. The chain has TRBV10-3 and TRBJ1-5; D perhaps matches TRBD1 (6 bases). Germline V gene lookup returns CDR1 ENHRY and CDR2 SYGVKD. This CDR3 is built from 14 residues. The ends were cut back, 6 bases at V and 3 bases at J, with 12 bases in the middle.

The rearrangement uses TRBV9 and TRBJ2-7, with TRBD2 identical over 10 bases. The CDR3 runs to 17 residues. V dropped 0 bases and J dropped 0; count of bases not matched to a gene: 6. Germline V gene data show CDR1 as SGDLS and CDR2 as YYNGEE. The CDR3 nucleotides are TGTGCCAGCAGCGTAGGACCGGGACTAGCGTCCTCCTACGAGCAGTACTTC. Residues: CASSVGPGLASSYEQYF.

The rearrangement uses TRBV9 and TRBJ1-2, with TRBD1 matching 10 bases. The CDR3 sequence is 16 residues long. The germline gives CDR1 SGDLS, CDR2 YYNGEE. V trimming: 1 base; J trimming: 8 bases; junction bases outside the gene matches: 11. The CDR3 nucleotides read TGTGCCAGCAGCGTATCCGCGGGGGGGACAGGGGAAGGCTACACCTTC. Protein sequence: CASSVSAGGTGEGYTF.